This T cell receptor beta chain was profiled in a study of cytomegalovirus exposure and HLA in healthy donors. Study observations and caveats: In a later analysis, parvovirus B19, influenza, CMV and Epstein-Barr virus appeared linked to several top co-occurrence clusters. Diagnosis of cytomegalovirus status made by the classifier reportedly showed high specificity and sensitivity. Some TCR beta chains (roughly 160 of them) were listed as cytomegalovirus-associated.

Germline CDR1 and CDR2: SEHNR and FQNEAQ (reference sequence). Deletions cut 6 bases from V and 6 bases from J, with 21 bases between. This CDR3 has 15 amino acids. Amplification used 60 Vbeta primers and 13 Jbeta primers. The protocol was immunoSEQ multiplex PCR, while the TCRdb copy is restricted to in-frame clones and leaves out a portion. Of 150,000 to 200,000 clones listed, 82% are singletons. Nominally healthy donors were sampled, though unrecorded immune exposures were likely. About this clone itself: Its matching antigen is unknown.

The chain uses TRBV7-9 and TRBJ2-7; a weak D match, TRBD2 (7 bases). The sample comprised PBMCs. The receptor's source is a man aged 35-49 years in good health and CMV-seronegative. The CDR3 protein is CASRPDRGGAGEQYF. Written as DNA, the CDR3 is TGTGCCAGCAGACCCGATAGAGGGGGGGCTGGCGAGCAGTACTTC. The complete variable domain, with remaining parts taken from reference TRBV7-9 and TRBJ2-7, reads DTGVSQNPRHKITKRGQNVTFRCDPISEHNRLYWYRQTLGQGPEFLTYFQNEAQLEKSRLLSDRFSAERPKGSFSTLEIQRTEQGDSAMYLCASRPDRGGAGEQYFGPGTRLTVT.